This entry lists 29 T cell receptor beta chains sequenced from one sample in a study of blood T cell repertoires in COVID-19 (dated by TCRdb to 2018 to 2020). The receptor library was made with the immunoSEQ multiplex PCR assay. The table comes from immuneACCESS by way of TCRdb, which keeps in-frame sequences with V and J called. Part of the clones is missing from these tables; in studies checked, under half for an unresolved V gene and the rest for unknown reasons. The sample table holds approximately 360,000 clones, of which around four fifths were seen once. Around 5% of the sample comes from the top ten. What was sequenced was PBMCs or T cells enriched from blood (not recorded which). Receptors originate from a woman in her forties or fifties who had recovered from COVID-19.

The rearrangement uses TRBV5-4 and TRBJ2-3, with TRBD2 matching 10 bases. The germline V gene has CDR1 SGHNT and CDR2 YYREEE (reference sequence). Trimming at V came to 4 bases and at J to 5 bases, leaving 7 bases not matched to a gene. The CDR3 sequence is 15 residues long. Here the CDR3 reads CASSEAGGAIDTQYF. For the CDR3, the DNA is TGTGCCAGCAGCGAAGCGGGGGGGGCCATAGATACGCAGTATTTT.

This clone was seen only once. The chain joins TRBV23-1 to TRBJ2-7, with a possible D match to TRBD2 (5 bases). TRBV23-1 is an ORF; its function is uncertain. With 3 bases removed from V and 2 bases from J, the gap between germline ends came to 26 bases. The CDR3 loop spans 19 amino acids. CDR3 in DNA: TGCGCCAGCAGTCATCAGTGGCCGCAGCGAGGGAAGACTCCCTACGAGCAGTACTTC. The encoded protein is CASSHQWPQRGKTPYEQYF.

V gene TRBV5-1 combines with J gene TRBJ1-1, with 12 bases matching TRBD1. Unmatched junction bases numbered 6, after V lost 4 bases and J lost 5 bases. Looked up from germline, CDR1 is SGHRS and CDR2 is YFSETQ. This CDR3 has 15 residues. In DNA, the CDR3 is TGCGCCAGCAGCCCGCCGGGACAGGGGGCGACTGAAGCTTTCTTT. This encodes CASSPPGQGATEAFF.

This clone was picked up one time. The rearrangement links TRBV7-9 to TRBJ2-1; 7 nucleotides agree with TRBD2. Germline V gives CDR1 SEHNR, CDR2 FQNEAQ (reference sequence). The V segment lost 3 bases and the J segment 8 bases; nucleotides outside the gene matches: 13. This CDR3 has 16 amino acids. For the CDR3, the DNA is TGTGCCAGCAGCTTCTGGGGCGGGAGAAGAGTCGATGAGCAGTTCTTC. Translated, it gives CASSFWGGRRVDEQFF.

CDR3 residues: CASSSTFRGGYGYTF. The CDR3 DNA reads TGTGCCAGCAGCTCCACTTTTCGGGGGGGCTATGGCTACACCTTC. The chain employs TRBV5-4 and TRBJ1-2; D may be TRBD1 (5 bases). CDR1 and CDR2 (germline): SGHNT, YYREEE (reference sequence). The CDR3 contains 15 residues. V was shortened by 3 bases and J by 4 bases, with 16 bases between the two germline ends.

CDR3 in DNA: TGCAGCGTTGCCTATACTGGGGCGGGGGAGACCCAGTACTTC. It translates to CSVAYTGAGETQYF. This sequence joins TRBV29-1 and TRBJ2-5; weak D call: TRBD2 (6 bases). CDR3 length: 14 residues. V lost 4 bases to trimming and J lost 5 bases, with 17 bases between them. In germline, CDR1 is SQVTM, CDR2 ANQGSEA.

The chain is built from TRBV6-5 and TRBJ2-5, with D unresolved. The CDR3 spans 12 residues. The V gene's germline CDR1 is MNHEY and CDR2 SVGAGI. The V end was cut by 2 bases, the J end by 4 bases, with 5 bases between. CDR3 region: CASSYPGETQYF. The CDR3 DNA reads as TGTGCCAGCAGTTACCCCGGAGAGACCCAGTACTTC.

The V and J genes are TRBV18 and TRBJ2-7, with 8 bases that match TRBD1. The CDR3 spans 13 residues. V lost 5 bases and J lost 7; bases outside the gene matches: 7. The germline gives CDR1 KGHSH, CDR2 LQKENI. The CDR3 nucleotides read TGTGCCAGCTCAGACAGGGGTCCCCGGGAGCAGTACTTC. This encodes CASSDRGPREQYF.

This clone was seen more than once but under ten times. The chain couples TRBV10-3 to TRBJ1-3; 7 positions agree with TRBD1. CDR1 and CDR2 from the germline V gene are ENHRY and SYGVKD. CDR3 length: 17 amino acids. The trim removed 7 bases at V and 0 bases at J, leaving 12 bases unmatched. As DNA, the CDR3 is TGTGCCATCACCGCAGACTTCTGGGACAGCTCTGGAAACACCATATATTTT. Its translation is CAITADFWDSSGNTIYF.

The table lists this clone with a count of one. The chain recombines TRBV5-1 with TRBJ2-2, with 8 nucleotides matching TRBD1. From germline, CDR1 is SGHRS and CDR2 YFSETQ. V trimming: 4 bases; J trimming: 0 bases; junction bases outside the gene matches: 2. This CDR3 has 15 amino acids. The DNA for the CDR3 is TGCGCCAGCAGCGCAGGGGGCTCGAACACCGGGGAGCTGTTTTTT. Amino acid sequence: CASSAGGSNTGELFF.

The chain is built from TRBV15 and TRBJ1-2, with 9 bases lining up with TRBD1. CDR1 and CDR2 (germline): LNHNV, YYDKDF (reference sequence). The CDR3 has 15 amino acids. V was pared by 3 bases and J by 4 bases, with 6 bases of the junction left unmatched. As DNA, the CDR3 is TGTGCCACCAGCAGCGACAGGGGGTATGGCTATGGCTACACCTTC. Protein: CATSSDRGYGYGYTF.

This clone was detected a few times. The gene calls are TRBV5-5 and TRBJ1-1, with 7 bases that match TRBD1. CDR3 length: 14 residues. The V segment lost 2 bases and the J segment 1 base; nucleotides outside the gene matches: 2. Germline V CDR1 and CDR2: SGHKS, YYEKEE (reference sequence). CDR3 residues: CASSFGTANTEAFF. Here the CDR3 DNA reads TGTGCCAGCAGCTTCGGGACAGCGAACACTGAAGCTTTCTTT.

The V call is TRBV13, the J call TRBJ2-2, with 7 bases matching TRBD2. CDR3 length: 15 amino acids. Germline V gene sequence: CDR1 PRHDT, CDR2 FYEKMQ (reference sequence). V lost 5 bases to trimming and J lost 4 bases; unmatched junction nucleotides: 7. The DNA for the CDR3 is TGTGCCAGCAGCCCAAACGCGGGAGCCACCGGGGAGCTGTTTTTT. This translates into CASSPNAGATGELFF.

The chain employs TRBV6-5 and TRBJ2-7; D unresolved. The CDR3 is 15 residues long. V was clipped by 3 bases and J by 5 bases, with 17 bases between them. Germline CDR1 reads MNHEY; CDR2 reads SVGAGI. The CDR3 loop reads CASSYRDISANEQYF. The CDR3 DNA reads TGTGCCAGCAGTTATAGAGACATCTCCGCCAACGAGCAGTACTTC.

The CDR3 is CASRQAGANVLTF. In DNA, the CDR3 is TGTGCCAGCAGGCAGGCTGGGGCCAACGTCCTGACTTTC. The chain links TRBV6-5 to TRBJ2-6; D uncertain. The CDR3 is made up of 13 amino acids. Germline lookup yields CDR1 MNHEY and CDR2 SVGAGI. Trimming removed 6 bases at V and 2 bases at J, with 5 bases between.

The CDR3 DNA sequence: TGTGCCAGCAGCTTAGCGCAGGGTTCGGGTGGAAACACCATATATTTT. Translation gives CASSLAQGSGGNTIYF. V gene TRBV7-9 combines with J gene TRBJ1-3; maybe TRBD1 (5 bases). CDR1 is SEHNR and CDR2 is FQNEAQ in the germline V gene (reference sequence). With 0 bases removed from V and 3 bases from J, the gap between germline ends came to 12 bases. The CDR3 length is 16 residues.

The CDR3 loop is CASSSTSGGDNEQFF. CDR3 bases: TGTGCCAGCAGCAGTACTAGCGGGGGGGACAATGAGCAGTTCTTC. The genes are TRBV5-4 and TRBJ2-1, with TRBD2 matching over 13 bases. V was pared by 4 bases and J by 5 bases, with 3 bases of the junction left unmatched. The CDR3 contains 15 residues. CDR1 SGHNT and CDR2 YYREEE come from the germline V gene (reference sequence). Full variable domain (remainder filled in from reference TRBV5-4 and TRBJ2-1): ETGVTQSPTHLIKTRGQQVTLRCSSQSGHNTVSWYQQALGQGPQFIFQYYREEENGRGNFPPRFSGLQFPNYSSELNVNALELDDSALYLCASSSTSGGDNEQFFGPGTRLTVL.

In this sample, this clone turned up once. The chain recombines TRBV3-1 (or the pseudogene TRBV3-2) with TRBJ2-1, with TRBD2 identical over 14 bases. The J segment lost 8 bases and the V segment lost 3 bases, leaving 9 bases of the junction unmatched. Germline V gene sequence: CDR1 LGHDT, CDR2 YNNKEL (reference sequence). CDR3 length: 17 residues. The CDR3 sequence is CASSQAPGTSGSHEQFF. The CDR3 region has the DNA TGTGCCAGCAGCCAGGCCCCCGGGACTAGCGGGAGCCATGAGCAGTTCTTC.

The sample holds a few counts of this clone. J is TRBJ2-1 and V is TRBV4-2; 9 nucleotides align to TRBD2. Per the germline V gene, CDR1 is LGHNA and CDR2 is YNFKEQ. Trimming cost V 2 bases and J 8 bases; bases outside gene matches: 13. This CDR3 is 17 amino acids long. Written as DNA, the CDR3 is TGTGCCAGCAGCCAAAACCTGGAGCTAGCGGGAAGGCATGAGCAGTTCTTC. The encoded protein is CASSQNLELAGRHEQFF.

The genes are TRBV4-1 and TRBJ2-7; D is ambiguous. Germline V gene data show CDR1 as MGHRA and CDR2 as YSYEKL. The V gene lost 0 bases and the J gene lost 3 bases, with 6 bases spanning the gap. CDR3 length equals 13 residues. CDR3: CASSQDYGYEQYF. DNA for the CDR3: TGCGCCAGCAGCCAAGATTACGGCTACGAGCAGTACTTC.

V and J are TRBV9 and TRBJ1-1; no clear D. V lost 4 bases and J lost 1, with 11 bases in between. Per the germline V gene, CDR1 is SGDLS and CDR2 is YYNGEE. The CDR3 length is 14 residues. This CDR3 reads CASSSRSGNTEAFF. CDR3 bases: TGTGCCAGCAGCTCAAGATCCGGGAACACTGAAGCTTTCTTT.

The chain recombines TRBV14 with TRBJ2-1; 10 nucleotides align to TRBD2. V lost 1 base to trimming and J lost 4 bases; unmatched junction nucleotides: 4. Germline CDR1 SGHDN, CDR2 FVKESK. The CDR3 covers 16 residues. The CDR3 spells CASSQVLAGVYNEQFF. The DNA of the CDR3 is TGTGCCAGCAGCCAAGTTCTAGCGGGAGTGTACAATGAGCAGTTCTTC.

This sequence joins TRBV5-4 and TRBJ2-1; 7 nucleotides align to TRBD1. In germline, CDR1 is SGHNT, CDR2 YYREEE (reference sequence). The CDR3 runs to 14 residues. The V segment lost 4 bases and the J segment 9 bases; nucleotides outside the gene matches: 10. The chain's CDR3 is CASSLRTGRSEQFF. For the CDR3, the DNA is TGTGCCAGCAGCCTACGGACAGGCAGGAGTGAGCAGTTCTTC.

The rearrangement joins TRBV30 to TRBJ1-5; D remains ambiguous. Germline assignment: CDR1 GTSNPN and CDR2 SVGIG (reference sequence). V lost 2 bases and J lost 2, with 16 bases in between. This CDR3 region has 16 residues. The CDR3 spells CAWSKSPAAGNQPQHF. CDR3 nucleotide sequence: TGTGCCTGGAGTAAATCACCGGCAGCGGGCAATCAGCCCCAGCATTTT.

The gene calls are TRBV3-1 (or the pseudogene TRBV3-2) and TRBJ1-2; 9 nucleotides line up with TRBD1. V shed 4 bases, J shed 3 bases, and the junction held 6 bases outside the gene matches. Germline V gives CDR1 LGHDT, CDR2 YNNKEL (reference sequence). The CDR3 covers 15 residues. The CDR3 coding sequence is TGTGCCAGCAGCCGATGGGACAGGGCGGACTATGGCTACACCTTC. Translation gives CASSRWDRADYGYTF.

CDR3 DNA sequence: TGTGCCAGCCGTCCGGAAGGGGGGGGGTGGAACACTGAAGCTTTCTTT. This gives the protein CASRPEGGGWNTEAFF. The V call is TRBV19, the J call TRBJ1-1, with a tentative D call TRBD1 (6 bases). Deletions cut 9 bases from V and 1 base from J, with 21 bases between. CDR1 and CDR2 from the germline V gene are LNHDA and SQIVND (reference sequence). The CDR3 is 16 residues long.

This sequence joins TRBV2 and TRBJ2-3; 9 bases are shared with TRBD2. Germline V CDR1 and CDR2: SNHLY, FYNNEI. This CDR3 is built from 17 residues. Trimming took 3 bases from V and 0 from J; bases not matched to a gene: 7. The CDR3 DNA reads TGTGCCAGCAGTGATCGAGCGGGAGGCTTAAGCACAGATACGCAGTATTTT. Protein sequence: CASSDRAGGLSTDTQYF.

The rearrangement uses TRBV13 and TRBJ2-7, with 12 nucleotides matching TRBD2. In germline, CDR1 is PRHDT, CDR2 FYEKMQ (reference sequence). The CDR3 has 15 residues. Trimming at V came to 5 bases and at J to 7 bases, leaving 9 bases not matched to a gene. This CDR3 is CASSPGLAGSQEQYF. CDR3 DNA sequence: TGTGCCAGCAGCCCAGGACTAGCGGGGTCTCAGGAGCAGTACTTC. Supplemented by reference TRBV13 and TRBJ2-7, the full variable domain reads AAGVIQSPRHLIKEKRETATLKCYPIPRHDTVYWYQQGPGQDPQFLISFYEKMQSDKGSIPDRFSAQQFSDYHSELNMSSLELGDSALYFCASSPGLAGSQEQYFGPGTRLTVT.

In DNA form, the CDR3 reads TGCGCCAGCAGCCAAGCTCTAGCGGGAGGGCGGAATGAGCAGTTCTTC. This translates into CASSQALAGGRNEQFF. The gene calls are TRBV4-3 and TRBJ2-1; 12 bases are shared with TRBD2. The length of the CDR3 is 16 residues. From germline, CDR1 is LGHNA and CDR2 YSLEER. Unmatched junction bases numbered 5, after V lost 1 base and J lost 7 bases.